Following are 25 T cell receptor beta chains from one sample sequenced in a study of OX40 agonist ivuxolimab in advanced cancers. Profiled with immunoSEQ multiplex PCR; TCRdb holds only in-frame clones, not every one. Of about 23,000 clones detected, roughly 71% appear once; the ten largest clones hold approximately 2.2%. Sequenced here: CD4+ or CD8+ T cells sorted from blood, sampled in a trial of the OX40 agonist ivuxolimab. All receptors derive from an adult with an advanced solid tumor such as melanoma, head and neck, liver or kidney cancer.

The chain is built from TRBV11-2 and TRBJ2-2; 15 bases are shared with TRBD2. Germline V lookup: CDR1 SGHAT, CDR2 FQNNGV. This CDR3 spans 15 amino acids. Trimming cost V 5 bases and J 8 bases; bases outside gene matches: 3. The CDR3: CASSRTSGRAGELFF. As DNA, the CDR3 is TGTGCCAGCAGCCGGACTAGCGGGAGGGCGGGGGAGCTGTTTTTT.

The chain recombines TRBV11-2 with TRBJ1-4; no definite D call. Trimming removed 5 bases at V and 3 bases at J, with 10 bases between. This CDR3 spans 14 amino acids. CDR1 is SGHAT and CDR2 is FQNNGV in the germline V gene. The chain's CDR3 is CASSPYLANEKLFF. CDR3 nucleotide sequence: TGTGCCAGCAGCCCCTATCTGGCTAATGAAAAACTGTTTTTT.

This chain connects TRBV29-1 to TRBJ2-1; D is ambiguous. V dropped 0 bases and J dropped 15 bases, with 15 bases sitting between them. Germline values: CDR1 SQVTM, CDR2 ANQGSEA. The CDR3 extends over 12 amino acids. The CDR3 loop reads CSVEDQEVYRFF. The DNA of the CDR3 is TGCAGCGTTGAAGATCAAGAGGTGTACCGGTTCTTC.

This clone was observed a handful of times. This chain links TRBV2 with TRBJ2-6; 9 bases agree with TRBD2. Germline values: CDR1 SNHLY, CDR2 FYNNEI. The CDR3 is 19 amino acids. V lost 5 bases to trimming and J lost 0 bases; unmatched junction nucleotides: 11. CDR3: CASSSGLARLISGANVLTF. In DNA, the CDR3 is TGTGCCAGCAGTTCCGGACTAGCGCGACTCATCTCTGGGGCCAACGTCCTGACTTTC.

The chain carries TRBV7-2 and TRBJ2-3; D might be TRBD1 or TRBD2, each matching 6 bases. CDR3 length: 17 residues. Germline V gene lookup returns CDR1 SGHTA and CDR2 FQGNSA. V was pared by 4 bases and J by 0 bases, with 17 bases between. CDR3 protein: CASSYPRRGVSTDTQYF. CDR3 DNA sequence: TGTGCCAGCAGCTATCCCAGGAGGGGGGTTAGCACAGATACGCAGTATTTT.

The chain links TRBV30 to TRBJ1-5; a possible D gene is TRBD1 (5 bases). The V end lost 5 bases, the J end lost 5 bases, and 13 bases lay between the germline ends. Germline CDR1 GTSNPN, CDR2 SVGIG (reference sequence). The CDR3 has 13 residues. The CDR3 nucleotides are TGTGCCTGGGCCTCAGGGACGGATCAGCCCCAGCATTTT. Amino acids: CAWASGTDQPQHF.

V gene TRBV7-2 combines with J gene TRBJ2-7, with 7 bases identical to TRBD2. CDR3 length: 15 residues. V shed 1 base and J 6 bases; nucleotides not matched to a gene: 9. Germline values: CDR1 SGHTA, CDR2 FQGNSA. The CDR3 DNA reads as TGTGCCAGCAGCTTAGTGGAGGGCGGGGGAGGCGAGCAGTACTTC. Translated: CASSLVEGGGGEQYF. Combining the CDR3 with reference TRBV7-2 and TRBJ2-7 gives the whole variable domain GAGVSQSPSNKVTEKGKDVELRCDPISGHTALYWYRQSLGQGLEFLIYFQGNSAPDKSGLPSDRFSAERTGGSVSTLTIQRTQQEDSAVYLCASSLVEGGGGEQYFGPGTRLTVT.

V gene TRBV5-5 combines with J gene TRBJ1-4; 8 nucleotides match TRBD1. This CDR3 is 14 amino acids long. V shed 4 bases, J shed 3 bases, and the junction held 2 bases outside the gene matches. The germline CDR1 and CDR2 sequences are SGHKS and YYEKEE (reference sequence). In nucleotides, the CDR3 is TGTGCCAGCAGCCAACAGGGGGCTAATGAAAAACTGTTTTTT. Protein: CASSQQGANEKLFF.

With regard to this clone: Other DNA sequences in the sample encode the same CDR3. The chain carries TRBV7-9 and TRBJ2-7; 8 bases map to TRBD1. The CDR3 has 15 amino acids. Germline loops: CDR1 SEHNR, CDR2 FQNEAQ (reference sequence). Trimming took 3 bases from V and 6 from J; bases not matched to a gene: 10. CDR3 protein: CASSLTGTGGGEQYF. As DNA, the CDR3 is TGTGCCAGCAGCTTGACTGGGACAGGAGGGGGCGAGCAGTACTTC.

V is TRBV27 and J is TRBJ2-7, with no clear D. The CDR3 is 14 residues long. Germline V lookup: CDR1 MNHEY, CDR2 SMNVEV (reference sequence). Trimming removed 7 bases from V and 2 bases from J, with 15 bases in between. CDR3 sequence: CASTGWAPPYEQYF. The CDR3 DNA sequence: TGTGCCAGCACCGGCTGGGCGCCCCCCTACGAGCAGTACTTC.

This chain links TRBV21-1 with TRBJ2-5; whether TRBD2, the table's D call, matches the DNA was not checked. The J call is uncertain, as TRBJ2-7 better fits the DNA end. TRBV21-1 is a pseudogene locus. CDR3 length: 15 amino acids. CDR3 protein: CASRWGLAGVHEQYF. CDR3 DNA: TGTGCCAGCAGATGGGGACTAGCGGGAGTCCACGAGCAGTACTTC.

The chain employs TRBV4-3 and TRBJ1-4, with TRBD1 matching 10 bases. CDR1 LGHNA and CDR2 YSLEER come from the germline V gene. V dropped 1 base and J dropped 6; count of bases not matched to a gene: 2. This CDR3 spans 15 amino acids. CDR3 region: CASSQGGTGDEKLFF. In DNA form, the CDR3 reads TGCGCCAGCAGCCAAGGTGGGACAGGGGATGAAAAACTGTTTTTT.

This chain links TRBV7-3 with TRBJ2-3; TRBD2 matches at 7 bases. The CDR3 length is 14 residues. The ends lost 5 bases at V and 2 bases at J; junction bases unmatched: 4. Germline V lookup: CDR1 SGHTA, CDR2 FQGTGA. CDR3 sequence (DNA): TGTGCCAGCAGCCTAGCGGCCCACACAGATACGCAGTATTTT. Translated: CASSLAAHTDTQYF.

The chain is built from TRBV28 and TRBJ2-2, with TRBD2 identical over 12 bases. V shed 6 bases and J 8 bases; nucleotides not matched to a gene: 4. From germline, CDR1 is MDHEN and CDR2 SYDVKM. This CDR3 contains 14 residues. CDR3 sequence (DNA): TGTGCCAGCAGCCGACTAGCGGGAGATGGGGAGCTGTTTTTT. This translates into CASSRLAGDGELFF.

The rearrangement links TRBV6-5 to TRBJ2-7, with 8 nucleotides matching TRBD1. Germline V lookup: CDR1 MNHEY, CDR2 SVGAGI. The CDR3 runs 15 residues. With 6 bases clipped from V and 0 bases from J, the junction kept 7 bases outside the gene matches. In DNA, the CDR3 is TGTGCCAGCAGGCTGGGACAGGCGAACTCCTACGAGCAGTACTTC. Translated, it gives CASRLGQANSYEQYF.

A single count supports this clone. The chain links TRBV10-3 to TRBJ2-1, with TRBD1 identical over 10 bases. The trim removed 6 bases at V and 8 bases at J, leaving 10 bases unmatched. The CDR3 has 15 amino acids. CDR1 is ENHRY, CDR2 SYGVKD, per germline. The CDR3 DNA sequence: TGTGCCATCAGGGATGACAGGGGGCGCATCGATGAGCAGTTCTTC. Protein product: CAIRDDRGRIDEQFF.

This chain links TRBV4-3 with TRBJ2-3; perhaps TRBD1 as D (6 bases). V gave up 3 bases and J gave up 2 bases, with 9 bases separating them. The CDR3 extends over 14 amino acids. Germline CDR1 reads LGHNA; CDR2 reads YSLEER. CDR3 residues: CASSHDRLTDTQYF. Here the CDR3 DNA reads TGCGCCAGCAGCCATGACAGGCTCACAGATACGCAGTATTTT.

This clone was detected only a few times. The rearrangement joins TRBV7-3 to TRBJ2-3; the match to TRBD2 covers 11 bases. The CDR3 has 17 residues. Germline CDR1 is SGHTA and CDR2 is FQGTGA. The trim removed 5 bases at V and 5 bases at J, leaving 12 bases unmatched. CDR3 sequence reads: CASSVTLAGAGEDTQYF. For the CDR3, the DNA is TGTGCCAGCAGCGTCACACTAGCGGGGGCTGGGGAAGATACGCAGTATTTT.

The chain joins TRBV7-8 to TRBJ2-1; weak D call: TRBD1 (6 bases). CDR1 SGHVS and CDR2 FQNEAQ come from the germline V gene. The ends were cut back, 5 bases at V and 9 bases at J, with 17 bases in the middle. CDR3 length: 14 amino acids. The CDR3 DNA follows: TGTGCCAGCAGCAACAATCTGCAGGGGAGTGAGCAGTTCTTC. Its translation is CASSNNLQGSEQFF.

The chain recombines TRBV28 with TRBJ2-1; 9 bases agree with TRBD2. Trimming cost V 6 bases and J 8 bases; bases outside gene matches: 8. Germline V gene data show CDR1 as MDHEN and CDR2 as SYDVKM. This CDR3 has 14 amino acids. CDR3: CASRNPGLAHEQFF. The CDR3 coding sequence is TGTGCCAGCAGAAATCCGGGACTAGCCCATGAGCAGTTCTTC.

J is TRBJ2-3 and V is TRBV28; TRBD1 might be the D (6 bases). This CDR3 spans 14 amino acids. Per the germline V gene, CDR1 is MDHEN and CDR2 is SYDVKM. V lost 5 bases and J 3 bases, leaving 12 bases between the germline ends. Written as DNA, the CDR3 is TGTGCCAGCAGTACGTACAGGGAAACAGATACGCAGTATTTT. Its protein is CASSTYRETDTQYF.

The chain combines TRBV28 with TRBJ2-5, with 7 positions matching TRBD1. Trimming removed 3 bases from V and 4 bases from J; junction bases left unmatched: 11. There are 16 residues in the CDR3. Looked up from germline, CDR1 is MDHEN and CDR2 is SYDVKM. CDR3 sequence (DNA): TGTGCCAGCAGTTTCCCCCCAGGGGGTATCAGAGAGACCCAGTACTTC. It yields the protein CASSFPPGGIRETQYF.

The chain uses TRBV13 and TRBJ2-7; 10 bases fit TRBD2. The germline gives CDR1 PRHDT, CDR2 FYEKMQ (reference sequence). After removal of 3 bases from V and 2 bases from J, the junction contained 1 base not matched to a gene. The CDR3 totals 14 residues. In DNA, the CDR3 is TGTGCCAGCAGCTTTGGGACTAGCGCCTACGAGCAGTACTTC. It specifies CASSFGTSAYEQYF. The full variable domain, rest sourced from reference TRBV13 and TRBJ2-7, is AAGVIQSPRHLIKEKRETATLKCYPIPRHDTVYWYQQGPGQDPQFLISFYEKMQSDKGSIPDRFSAQQFSDYHSELNMSSLELGDSALYFCASSFGTSAYEQYFGPGTRLTVT.

V and J are TRBV25-1 and TRBJ2-3, with D unclear. Between the trimmed V and J ends, which lost 6 bases and 3 bases, there was a span of 16 bases. CDR1 is MGHDK and CDR2 is SYGVNS in the germline V gene. The CDR3 loop spans 15 amino acids. The CDR3 reads CASRFIGGRTDTQYF. The CDR3 nucleotides are TGTGCCAGCAGGTTCATCGGTGGAAGGACAGATACGCAGTATTTT.

This clone came up once. The rearrangement uses TRBV27 and TRBJ2-4; D perhaps matches TRBD1 (6 bases). Germline loops: CDR1 MNHEY, CDR2 SMNVEV (reference sequence). Between the trimmed V and J ends, which lost 5 bases and 2 bases, there was a span of 10 bases. The CDR3 has 14 residues. CDR3 sequence reads: CASSLQGSKNIQYF. CDR3 in DNA: TGTGCCAGCAGTCTACAGGGTTCCAAAAACATTCAGTACTTC.